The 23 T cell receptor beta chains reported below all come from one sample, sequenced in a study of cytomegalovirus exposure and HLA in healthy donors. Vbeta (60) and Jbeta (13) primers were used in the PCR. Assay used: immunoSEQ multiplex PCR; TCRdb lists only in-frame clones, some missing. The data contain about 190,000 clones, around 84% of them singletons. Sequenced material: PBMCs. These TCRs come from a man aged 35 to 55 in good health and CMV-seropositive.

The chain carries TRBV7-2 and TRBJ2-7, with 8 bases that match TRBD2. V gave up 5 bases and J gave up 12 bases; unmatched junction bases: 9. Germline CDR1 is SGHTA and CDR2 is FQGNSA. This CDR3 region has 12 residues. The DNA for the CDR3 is TGTGCCAGCAGCCCGGGGAGCGGGGGACGGTACTTC. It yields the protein CASSPGSGGRYF. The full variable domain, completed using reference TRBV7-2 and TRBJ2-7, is GAGVSQSPSNKVTEKGKDVELRCDPISGHTALYWYRQSLGQGLEFLIYFQGNSAPDKSGLPSDRFSAERTGGSVSTLTIQRTQQEDSAVYLCASSPGSGGRYFGPGTRLTVT.

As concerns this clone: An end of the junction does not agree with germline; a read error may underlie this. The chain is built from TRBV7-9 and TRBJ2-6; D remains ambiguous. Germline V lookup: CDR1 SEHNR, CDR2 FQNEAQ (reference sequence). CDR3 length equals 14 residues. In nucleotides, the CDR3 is TGTGCCAACAGCTTTCTCGTTGGGGCCAACGTCCTGACTTTC. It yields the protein CANSFLVGANVLTF.

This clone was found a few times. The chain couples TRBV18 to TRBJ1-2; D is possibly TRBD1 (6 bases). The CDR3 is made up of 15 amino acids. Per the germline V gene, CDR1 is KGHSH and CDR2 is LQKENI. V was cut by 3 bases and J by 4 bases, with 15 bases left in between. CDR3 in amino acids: CASSPSGETGYGYTF. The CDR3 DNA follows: TGTGCCAGCTCACCCTCAGGGGAGACGGGCTATGGCTACACCTTC.

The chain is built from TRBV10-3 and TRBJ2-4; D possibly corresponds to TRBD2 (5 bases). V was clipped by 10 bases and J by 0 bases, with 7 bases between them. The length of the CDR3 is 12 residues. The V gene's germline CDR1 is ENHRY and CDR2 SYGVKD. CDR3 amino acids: CASAGAKNIQYF. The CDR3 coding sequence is TGTGCCAGCGCGGGAGCCAAAAACATTCAGTACTTC.

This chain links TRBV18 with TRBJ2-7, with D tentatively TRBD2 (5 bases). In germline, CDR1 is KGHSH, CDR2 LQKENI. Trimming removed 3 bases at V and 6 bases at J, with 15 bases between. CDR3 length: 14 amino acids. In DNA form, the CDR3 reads TGTGCCAGCTCACCGGACTCCATCCGTGGCGAGCAGTACTTC. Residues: CASSPDSIRGEQYF.

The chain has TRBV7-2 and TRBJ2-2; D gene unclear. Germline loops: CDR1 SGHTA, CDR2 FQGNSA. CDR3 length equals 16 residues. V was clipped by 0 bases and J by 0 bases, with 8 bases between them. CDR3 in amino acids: CASSLAQQANTGELFF. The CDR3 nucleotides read TGTGCCAGCAGCTTAGCGCAACAAGCGAACACCGGGGAGCTGTTTTTT.

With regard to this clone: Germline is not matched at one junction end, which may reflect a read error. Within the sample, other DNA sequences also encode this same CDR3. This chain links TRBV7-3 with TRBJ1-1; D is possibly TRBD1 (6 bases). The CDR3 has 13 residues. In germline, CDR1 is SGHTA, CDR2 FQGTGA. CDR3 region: CASSIQGNTEAFF. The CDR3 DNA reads TGTGCCAGCAGCATACAGGGAAACACTGAAGCTTTCTTC.

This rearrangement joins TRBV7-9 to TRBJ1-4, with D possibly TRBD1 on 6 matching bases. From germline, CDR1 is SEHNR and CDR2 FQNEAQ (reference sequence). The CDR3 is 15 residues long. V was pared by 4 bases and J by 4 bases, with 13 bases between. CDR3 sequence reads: CASSSTGSVNEKLFF. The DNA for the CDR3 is TGTGCCAGCAGCTCCACAGGGTCGGTTAATGAAAAACTGTTTTTT.

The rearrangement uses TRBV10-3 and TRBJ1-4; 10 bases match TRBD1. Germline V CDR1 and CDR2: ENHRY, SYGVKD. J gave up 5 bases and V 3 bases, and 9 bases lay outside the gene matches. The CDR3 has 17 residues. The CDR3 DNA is TGTGCCATCAGTGAAAGTTGGGGACAGGGGTTGAATGAAAAACTGTTTTTT. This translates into CAISESWGQGLNEKLFF.

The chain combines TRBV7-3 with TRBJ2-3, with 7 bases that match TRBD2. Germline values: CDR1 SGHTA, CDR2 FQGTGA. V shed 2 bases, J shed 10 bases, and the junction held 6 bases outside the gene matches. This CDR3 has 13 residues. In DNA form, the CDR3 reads TGTGCCAGCAGCTTATCCGGGGGAGGGGCGCAGTATTTT. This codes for CASSLSGGGAQYF.

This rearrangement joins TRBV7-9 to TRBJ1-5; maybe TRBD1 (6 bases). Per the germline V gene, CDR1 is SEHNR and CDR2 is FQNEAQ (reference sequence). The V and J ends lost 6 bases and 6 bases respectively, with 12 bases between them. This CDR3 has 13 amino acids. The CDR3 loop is CASSPTGSQPQHF. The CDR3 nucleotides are TGTGCCAGCAGTCCTACAGGGTCTCAGCCCCAGCATTTT. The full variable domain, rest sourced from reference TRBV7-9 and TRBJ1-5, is DTGVSQNPRHKITKRGQNVTFRCDPISEHNRLYWYRQTLGQGPEFLTYFQNEAQLEKSRLLSDRFSAERPKGSFSTLEIQRTEQGDSAMYLCASSPTGSQPQHFGDGTRLSIL.

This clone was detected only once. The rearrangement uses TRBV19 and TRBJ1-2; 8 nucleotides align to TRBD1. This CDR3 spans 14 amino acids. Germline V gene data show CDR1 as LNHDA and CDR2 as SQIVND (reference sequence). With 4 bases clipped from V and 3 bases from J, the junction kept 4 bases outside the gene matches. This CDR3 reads CASSTPGQDYGYTF. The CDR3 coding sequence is TGTGCCAGTAGTACCCCGGGACAGGACTATGGCTACACCTTC.

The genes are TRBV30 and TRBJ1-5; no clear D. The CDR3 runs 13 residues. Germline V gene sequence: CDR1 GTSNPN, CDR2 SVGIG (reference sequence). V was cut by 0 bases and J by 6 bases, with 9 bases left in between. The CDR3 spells CAWSVKQSQPQHF. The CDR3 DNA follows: TGTGCCTGGAGTGTTAAGCAAAGTCAGCCCCAGCATTTT.

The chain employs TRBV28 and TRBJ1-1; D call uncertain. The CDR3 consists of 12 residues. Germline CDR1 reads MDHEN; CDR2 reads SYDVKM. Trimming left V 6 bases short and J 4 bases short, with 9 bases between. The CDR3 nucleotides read TGTGCCAGCAGCTCCCACGGCACTGAAGCTTTCTTT. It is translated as CASSSHGTEAFF. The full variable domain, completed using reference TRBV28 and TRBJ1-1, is DVKVTQSSRYLVKRTGEKVFLECVQDMDHENMFWYRQDPGLGLRLIYFSYDVKMKEKGDIPEGYSVSREKKERFSLILESASTNQTSMYLCASSSHGTEAFFGQGTRLTVV.

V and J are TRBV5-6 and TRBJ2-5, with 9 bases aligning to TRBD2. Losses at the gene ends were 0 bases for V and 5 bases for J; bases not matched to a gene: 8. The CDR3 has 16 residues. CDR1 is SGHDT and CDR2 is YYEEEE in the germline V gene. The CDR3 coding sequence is TGTGCCAGCAGCTTGGCCAGGACTAGCGCCGAGGAGACCCAGTACTTC. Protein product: CASSLARTSAEETQYF. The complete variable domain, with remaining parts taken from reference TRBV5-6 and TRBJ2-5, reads DAGVTQSPTHLIKTRGQQVTLRCSPKSGHDTVSWYQQALGQGPQFIFQYYEEEERQRGNFPDRFSGHQFPNYSSELNVNALLLGDSALYLCASSLARTSAEETQYFGPGTRLLVL.

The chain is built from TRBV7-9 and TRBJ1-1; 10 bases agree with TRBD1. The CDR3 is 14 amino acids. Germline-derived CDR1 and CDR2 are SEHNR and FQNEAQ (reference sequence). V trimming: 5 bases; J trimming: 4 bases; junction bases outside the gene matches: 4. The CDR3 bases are TGTGCCAGCAGCCGACAGGGGGCAATCACTGAAGCTTTCTTT. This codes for CASSRQGAITEAFF.

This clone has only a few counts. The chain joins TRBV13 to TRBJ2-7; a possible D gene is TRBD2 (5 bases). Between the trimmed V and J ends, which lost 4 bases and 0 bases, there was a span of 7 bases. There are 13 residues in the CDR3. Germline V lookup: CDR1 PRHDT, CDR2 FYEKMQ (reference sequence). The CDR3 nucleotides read TGTGCCAGCAGCTCGGGGTCCTCCTACGAGCAGTACTTC. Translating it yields CASSSGSSYEQYF.

CDR3 sequence (DNA): TGCGCCAGCAGCCTAGGGGCCAGGGAATCAAGAGTAGGCTACACCTTC. Encoded protein: CASSLGARESRVGYTF. The chain employs TRBV4-1 and TRBJ1-2, with D possibly matching TRBD1 (5 bases). Looked up from germline, CDR1 is MGHRA and CDR2 is YSYEKL. This CDR3 spans 16 amino acids. Trimming cost V 4 bases and J 8 bases, with 23 bases left between them.

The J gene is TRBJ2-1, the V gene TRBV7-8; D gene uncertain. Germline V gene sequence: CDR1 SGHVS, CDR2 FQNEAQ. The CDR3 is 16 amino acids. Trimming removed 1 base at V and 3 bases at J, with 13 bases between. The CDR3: CASSLGAQVLYNEQFF. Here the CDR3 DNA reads TGTGCCAGCAGCTTAGGGGCCCAAGTCCTCTACAATGAGCAGTTCTTC.

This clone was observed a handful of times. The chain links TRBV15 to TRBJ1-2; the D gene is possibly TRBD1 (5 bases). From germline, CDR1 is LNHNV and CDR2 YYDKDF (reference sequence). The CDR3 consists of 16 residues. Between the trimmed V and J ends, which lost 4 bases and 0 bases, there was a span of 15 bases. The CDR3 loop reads CATSIAVRQPNYGYTF. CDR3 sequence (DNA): TGTGCCACCAGCATAGCAGTGAGACAGCCTAACTATGGCTACACCTTC.

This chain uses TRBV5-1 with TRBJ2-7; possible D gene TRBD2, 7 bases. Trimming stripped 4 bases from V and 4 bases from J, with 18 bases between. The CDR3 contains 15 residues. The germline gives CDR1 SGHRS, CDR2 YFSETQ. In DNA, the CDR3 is TGCGCCAGCAGCCCCACGATGGGGGGGCGATACGAGCAGTACTTC. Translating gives CASSPTMGGRYEQYF.

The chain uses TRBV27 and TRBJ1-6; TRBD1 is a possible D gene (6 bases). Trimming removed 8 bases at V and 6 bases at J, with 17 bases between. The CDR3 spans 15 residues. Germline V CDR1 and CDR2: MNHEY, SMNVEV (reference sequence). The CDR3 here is CASRHDRQVNSPLHF. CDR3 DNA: TGTGCCAGCCGTCACGACAGACAGGTTAATTCACCCCTCCACTTT.

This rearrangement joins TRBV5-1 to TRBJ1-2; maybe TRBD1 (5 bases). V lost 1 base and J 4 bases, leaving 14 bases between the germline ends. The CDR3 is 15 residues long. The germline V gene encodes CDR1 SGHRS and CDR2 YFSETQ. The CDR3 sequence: CASSLNLDKVYGYTF. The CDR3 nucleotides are TGCGCCAGCAGCTTGAATTTGGACAAAGTCTATGGCTACACCTTC.